These 31 T cell receptor beta chains were sequenced from one sample in a study of T cell repertoires and HLA-DP antigens. The data were produced by immunoSEQ multiplex PCR, yet TCRdb's version contains in-frame clones alone and is incomplete. In the table there are 75,000 to 90,000 clones, around nine tenths of which are singletons. Antigen specificity for these receptors is unknown. The specimen was CD4+ T cells from PBMCs. These receptors originate from a man over 45 in good health and CMV-seronegative.

This clone has only a few counts. V is TRBV25-1 and J is TRBJ1-5, with D unresolved. Germline V gives CDR1 MGHDK, CDR2 SYGVNS. The V gene lost 4 bases and the J gene lost 6 bases, with 7 bases spanning the gap. The CDR3 runs 12 residues. CDR3 protein: CASSVGRQPQHF. The DNA for the CDR3 is TGTGCCAGCAGTGTAGGGCGTCAGCCCCAGCATTTT.

The chain couples TRBV4-3 to TRBJ2-3; D possibly corresponds to TRBD1 (5 bases). Per the germline V gene, CDR1 is LGHNA and CDR2 is YSLEER. The V gene lost 3 bases and the J gene lost 4 bases, with 11 bases spanning the gap. The CDR3 runs to 14 residues. DNA of the CDR3: TGCGCCAGCAGCCAGACAGTGATTTCAGATACGCAGTATTTT. It yields the protein CASSQTVISDTQYF.

This clone was observed a single time. This chain links TRBV30 with TRBJ2-5; 9 nucleotides agree with TRBD1. J lost 4 bases, V lost 0 bases, and 3 bases had no gene match. CDR3 length: 14 residues. From germline, CDR1 is GTSNPN and CDR2 SVGIG (reference sequence). CDR3 bases: TGTGCCTGGAGTGTAGGGACAGGGATAGAGACCCAGTACTTC. As protein: CAWSVGTGIETQYF.

The J gene is TRBJ1-5, the V gene TRBV10-3; D not certain. The length of the CDR3 is 12 residues. Between the trimmed V and J ends, which lost 6 bases and 3 bases, there was a span of 6 bases. Germline values: CDR1 ENHRY, CDR2 SYGVKD. This CDR3 is CAISRDNQPQHF. The DNA of the CDR3 is TGTGCCATCAGCCGAGACAATCAGCCCCAGCATTTT.

This chain connects TRBV6-1 to TRBJ1-5; D remains ambiguous. Between the trimmed V and J ends, which lost 4 bases and 0 bases, there was a span of 10 bases. Germline V gives CDR1 MNHNS, CDR2 SASEGT. The CDR3 consists of 15 residues. Written as DNA, the CDR3 is TGTGCCAGCAGTGGGAACAGAGGTAGCAATCAGCCCCAGCATTTT. Translated, it gives CASSGNRGSNQPQHF.

The chain links TRBV15 to TRBJ2-1; D gene uncertain. The CDR3 length is 12 residues. Germline V gene data show CDR1 as LNHNV and CDR2 as YYDKDF (reference sequence). V dropped 1 base and J dropped 7 bases, with 5 bases sitting between them. CDR3 in DNA: TGTGCCACCAGCAGAGCTTTGAATGAGCAGTTCTTC. The encoded protein is CATSRALNEQFF.

The chain combines TRBV7-3 with TRBJ2-5; D is possibly TRBD1 or TRBD2 (6 bases each). The germline gives CDR1 SGHTA, CDR2 FQGTGA. This CDR3 contains 15 residues. The V gene lost 2 bases and the J gene lost 1 base, with 11 bases spanning the gap. CDR3 region: CASSLLGGIQETQYF. DNA of the CDR3: TGTGCCAGCAGCTTACTAGGGGGGATCCAAGAGACCCAGTACTTC.

The chain joins TRBV29-1 to TRBJ2-5; tentatively, D is TRBD1 (6 bases). The CDR3 runs to 12 residues. The V end was cut by 8 bases, the J end by 5 bases, with 15 bases between. The germline V gene encodes CDR1 SQVTM and CDR2 ANQGSEA. CDR3 protein: CSSGTSEETQYF. For the CDR3, the DNA is TGCAGCTCCGGGACATCTGAGGAGACCCAGTACTTC.

The chain has TRBV18 and TRBJ2-5, with TRBD2 matching 7 bases. The germline V gene encodes CDR1 KGHSH and CDR2 LQKENI. The CDR3 is made up of 17 amino acids. V lost 0 bases to trimming and J lost 0 bases; unmatched junction nucleotides: 7. In DNA, the CDR3 is TGTGCCAGCTCACCACCCCCTAGCGGAGACGACCAAGAGACCCAGTACTTC. Amino acid sequence: CASSPPPSGDDQETQYF.

The rearrangement links TRBV5-4 to TRBJ2-5; no clear D. V was clipped by 2 bases and J by 2 bases, with 7 bases between them. Germline V CDR1 and CDR2: SGHNT, YYREEE (reference sequence). The CDR3 is 13 residues long. For the CDR3, the DNA is TGTGCCAGCAGCTTATCAGGACAAGAGACCCAGTACTTC. Residues: CASSLSGQETQYF.

CDR3 region: CAWREQGSNYGYTF. In DNA form, the CDR3 reads TGTGCCTGGAGGGAACAGGGGAGTAACTATGGCTACACCTTC. V and J are TRBV30 and TRBJ1-2; 7 nucleotides line up with TRBD1. V lost 3 bases and J lost 1; bases outside the gene matches: 5. Looked up from germline, CDR1 is GTSNPN and CDR2 is SVGIG (reference sequence). The CDR3 length is 14 residues.

V is TRBV6-5 and J is TRBJ2-3, with D tentatively TRBD2 (6 bases). The CDR3 covers 13 residues. The V end was cut by 6 bases, the J end by 8 bases, with 15 bases between. Germline CDR1 and CDR2: MNHEY and SVGAGI. CDR3 sequence (DNA): TGTGCCAGCAGGTCGGCGGGGAAGGGTACGCAGTATTTT. Its protein product is CASRSAGKGTQYF.

This chain uses TRBV27 with TRBJ2-1, with 8 bases lining up with TRBD2. Losses at the gene ends were 0 bases for V and 4 bases for J; bases not matched to a gene: 2. Germline loops: CDR1 MNHEY, CDR2 SMNVEV (reference sequence). CDR3 length: 15 amino acids. CDR3 coding DNA: TGTGCCAGCAGTTTATCACCTAGCGGGTACAATGAGCAGTTCTTC. This codes for CASSLSPSGYNEQFF.

The rearrangement links TRBV13 to TRBJ1-1; no clear D. Germline CDR1 is PRHDT and CDR2 is FYEKMQ (reference sequence). Trimming cost V 2 bases and J 5 bases, with 21 bases left between them. This CDR3 region has 17 residues. CDR3 DNA sequence: TGTGCCAGCAGCTTAACGGGATTTAGGGCTCTTCGGACTGAAGCTTTCTTT. Translating gives CASSLTGFRALRTEAFF.

CDR3 region: CACPGGVLAGANVLTF. CDR3 bases: TGTGCCTGCCCCGGGGGAGTTCTAGCTGGGGCCAACGTCCTGACTTTC. V is TRBV30 and J is TRBJ2-6, with a weak D call TRBD2 (6 bases). There are 16 residues in the CDR3. CDR1 and CDR2 (germline): GTSNPN, SVGIG (reference sequence). V lost 6 bases and J lost 2, with 17 bases in between.

The V gene is TRBV7-2, the J gene TRBJ2-1, with 8 bases aligning to TRBD2. V lost 1 base and J lost 7; bases outside the gene matches: 3. The CDR3 totals 14 residues. Germline CDR1 is SGHTA and CDR2 is FQGNSA. The CDR3 DNA reads TGTGCCAGCAGCTTAGTGGCTAGCGGGAATGAGCAGTTCTTC. It yields the protein CASSLVASGNEQFF.

The V gene is TRBV5-4, the J gene TRBJ1-2; 9 positions agree with TRBD1. Germline V gene sequence: CDR1 SGHNT, CDR2 YYREEE (reference sequence). The junction had 8 bases not matched to a gene; V was cut back by 1 base and J by 7 bases. The CDR3 totals 15 residues. In DNA, the CDR3 is TGTGCCAGCAGCTTGCCCGGGACAGGGCGCTTTGGCTACACCTTC. Its translation is CASSLPGTGRFGYTF.

This clone was detected only once. This sequence joins TRBV27 and TRBJ2-1, with TRBD2 as a possible D gene (6 bases). CDR1 is MNHEY, CDR2 SMNVEV, per germline (reference sequence). The CDR3 sequence is 16 residues long. V lost 0 bases and J 3 bases, leaving 12 bases between the germline ends. CDR3: CASSLSASGLYNEQFF. DNA for the CDR3: TGTGCCAGCAGTTTATCCGCGAGCGGGCTCTACAATGAGCAGTTCTTC.

The gene calls are TRBV2 and TRBJ1-4, with D hard to call. V lost 3 bases and J 5 bases, leaving 7 bases between the germline ends. The CDR3 sequence is 13 residues long. Germline values: CDR1 SNHLY, CDR2 FYNNEI. The CDR3 protein is CASSEGGNEKLFF. CDR3 coding DNA: TGTGCCAGCAGTGAGGGCGGAAATGAAAAACTGTTTTTT.

The rearrangement links TRBV19 to TRBJ2-2; perhaps TRBD2 as D (6 bases). Per germline, CDR1 LNHDA and CDR2 SQIVND (reference sequence). Trimming cost V 9 bases and J 1 base, with 15 bases left between them. This CDR3 spans 15 amino acids. CDR3 coding DNA: TGTGCCAGCACACCGGGCGGGGTGAACACCGGGGAGCTGTTTTTT. Protein: CASTPGGVNTGELFF. Combining the CDR3 with reference TRBV19 and TRBJ2-2 gives the whole variable domain DGGITQSPKYLFRKEGQNVTLSCEQNLNHDAMYWYRQDPGQGLRLIYYSQIVNDFQKGDIAEGYSVSREKKESFPLTVTSAQKNPTAFYLCASTPGGVNTGELFFGEGSRLTVL.

The gene calls are TRBV7-9 and TRBJ1-2; D gene unclear. The CDR3 extends over 13 amino acids. The V gene's germline CDR1 is SEHNR and CDR2 FQNEAQ (reference sequence). The V end lost 5 bases, the J end lost 3 bases, and 10 bases lay between the germline ends. This CDR3 reads CASSTRRDYGYTF. The CDR3 nucleotides read TGTGCCAGCAGCACACGACGAGACTATGGCTACACCTTC.

This chain uses TRBV25-1 with TRBJ1-6; possibly TRBD1 for D (5 bases). The germline V gene encodes CDR1 MGHDK and CDR2 SYGVNS. Deletions cut 3 bases from V and 4 bases from J, with 10 bases between. The length of the CDR3 is 15 residues. The CDR3 coding sequence is TGTGCCAGCAGTGACCAGGGACCATATAATTCACCCCTCCACTTT. Its protein product is CASSDQGPYNSPLHF.

The rearrangement uses TRBV6-5 and TRBJ1-1; possibly TRBD1 for D (5 bases). The V end was cut by 0 bases, the J end by 0 bases, with 8 bases between. This CDR3 region has 15 residues. Germline assignment: CDR1 MNHEY and CDR2 SVGAGI. CDR3 sequence: CASSYSTRVNTEAFF. The CDR3 bases are TGTGCCAGCAGTTACTCGACCAGGGTGAACACTGAAGCTTTCTTT.

This chain connects TRBV9 to TRBJ2-2; weak D call: TRBD2 (5 bases). Germline-derived CDR1 and CDR2 are SGDLS and YYNGEE. The CDR3 is 16 amino acids. V lost 0 bases, J lost 2 bases, and 11 bases lay in between. The CDR3 reads CASSVASRTNTGELFF. CDR3 nucleotide sequence: TGTGCCAGCAGCGTAGCTTCCAGGACTAACACCGGGGAGCTGTTTTTT.

V is TRBV5-1 and J is TRBJ2-3; 8 nucleotides line up with TRBD1. The CDR3 is 18 amino acids. Trimming cost V 4 bases and J 3 bases; bases outside gene matches: 16. CDR1 is SGHRS, CDR2 YFSETQ, per germline. DNA for the CDR3: TGCGCCAGCAGCCGTTTCTCCCGACAGGGGAAAATAACAGATACGCAGTATTTT. It encodes CASSRFSRQGKITDTQYF.

The genes are TRBV2 and TRBJ2-7, with TRBD2 as a possible D gene (5 bases). V lost 3 bases, J lost 4 bases, and 10 bases lay in between. This CDR3 has 13 residues. Per the germline V gene, CDR1 is SNHLY and CDR2 is FYNNEI. In DNA form, the CDR3 reads TGTGCCAGCAGTGACACTAGAGGGTACGAGCAGTACTTC. Amino acid sequence: CASSDTRGYEQYF.

The CDR3 here is CAWNGGTGDSYEQYF. The CDR3 nucleotides are TGTGCCTGGAATGGCGGGACAGGGGACTCCTACGAGCAGTACTTC. V usage is TRBV30 and J usage is TRBJ2-7; TRBD1 matches at 10 bases. Germline V gene lookup returns CDR1 GTSNPN and CDR2 SVGIG (reference sequence). The CDR3 spans 15 residues. V lost 4 bases, J lost 0 bases, and 6 bases stayed unmatched. The entire variable domain, with the rest obtained from reference TRBV30 and TRBJ2-7, is as follows: SQTIHQWPATLVQPVGSPLSLECTVEGTSNPNLYWYRQAAGRGLQLLFYSVGIGQISSEVPQNLSASRPQDRQFILSSKKLLLSDSGFYLCAWNGGTGDSYEQYFGPGTRLTVT.

CDR3 DNA: TGCGCCAGCAGCCAATCCGGGATTTCTAACTATGGCTACACCTTC. Protein: CASSQSGISNYGYTF. The V call is TRBV5-1, the J call TRBJ1-2; no definite D call. The CDR3 has 15 residues. The V gene lost 4 bases and the J gene lost 0 bases, with 13 bases spanning the gap. The germline CDR1 and CDR2 sequences are SGHRS and YFSETQ.

This chain links TRBV29-1 with TRBJ2-5; 7 bases are shared with TRBD2. The CDR3 loop spans 12 amino acids. CDR1 and CDR2 from the germline V gene are SQVTM and ANQGSEA. After removal of 4 bases from V and 4 bases from J, the junction contained 3 bases not matched to a gene. The CDR3 is CSVGGGGETQYF. The CDR3 nucleotides are TGCAGCGTTGGGGGCGGGGGAGAGACCCAGTACTTC.

CDR3 nucleotides: TGCGCCAGCAGCCGGGGACAGGGGAACGAGCAGTACTTC. It is translated as CASSRGQGNEQYF. The chain couples TRBV5-1 to TRBJ2-7, with TRBD1 matching 10 bases. Germline CDR1 is SGHRS and CDR2 is YFSETQ. The CDR3 is 13 amino acids. Losses at the gene ends were 4 bases for V and 5 bases for J; bases not matched to a gene: 3.

The chain couples TRBV29-1 to TRBJ1-2; 8 nucleotides match TRBD1. Germline trimming cut 4 bases from V and 0 bases from J; bases unmatched to any gene: 4. Per germline, CDR1 SQVTM and CDR2 ANQGSEA. The CDR3 spans 14 residues. This CDR3 reads CSVGTGTSNYGYTF. The CDR3 DNA reads TGCAGCGTTGGGACAGGGACCTCTAACTATGGCTACACCTTC.